These T cell receptor beta chains were read from a single sample in a study of patients and donors after allogeneic stem cell transplantation. TCRdb independently ran MiXCR on the RT-PCR reads; one entry per CDR3 protein. Counted here are hundreds of thousands of distinct CDR3 sequences, over 12% occurring once; the ten biggest clones make up 9.5% to 13%. The sample consisted of blood, either unsorted or a sorted T cell fraction (not recorded which). All receptors derive from a human donor who was either an allogeneic HSCT recipient or a stem cell or donor lymphocyte infusion donor (not recorded which). It is not recorded whose cells these are; they may come from a transplant donor. Each CDR3 is given with its conserved first and last residue. The D gene is left open where the match is weak. Clone size is shown for a subset of rows, as once, few, many or a class of expanded clone.

size	D	J	V	CDR3	DNA
NA	NA	TRBJ1-5	TRBV15	CATSRDLGGIGQPQHF	TGTGCCACCAGCAGAGATCTGGGGGGGATCGGCCAGCCCCAGCATTTT
few	TRBD2	TRBJ2-5	TRBV27	CASSTGLAGVETQYF	TGTGCCAGCAGCACGGGACTAGCGGGAGTAGAGACCCAGTACTTC
many	TRBD1	TRBJ1-5	TRBV5-1	CASSLEGQDTQPQHF	TGCGCCAGCAGCTTGGAGGGACAGGATACACAGCCCCAGCATTTT
NA	NA	TRBJ2-1	TRBV12-3/TRBV12-4	CASSLQRYNEQFF	TGTGCCAGCAGTTTACAGCGCTACAATGAGCAGTTCTTC
many	TRBD2	TRBJ2-1	TRBV20-1	CSALYLAGKNNEQFF	TGCAGTGCTCTCTACCTAGCGGGGAAAAACAATGAGCAGTTCTTC
NA	NA	TRBJ2-7	TRBV12-3/TRBV12-4	CASSPGTQGPTYEQYF	TGTGCCAGCAGTCCCGGAACGCAGGGGCCGACCTACGAGCAGTACTTC
few	TRBD1	TRBJ1-3	TRBV6-2/TRBV6-3	CAGPRGQKRNTIYF	TGTGCCGGGCCTAGGGGACAGAAGCGAAACACCATATATTTT
NA	NA	TRBJ1-2	TRBV4-2	CASSQGGEQGAVTF	TGTGCCAGCAGCCAAGGGGGCGAACAGGGCGCCGTCACCTTC
NA	NA	TRBJ1-5	TRBV7-9	CASSLDWGEAPQHF	TGTGCCAGCAGCTTAGATTGGGGTGAGGCGCCCCAGCATTTT
many	NA	TRBJ2-1	TRBV27	CATAEDTGPSGNEQFF	TGTGCCACTGCCGAGGACACAGGTCCGAGTGGAAATGAGCAGTTCTTC
NA	NA	TRBJ2-5	TRBV20-1	CSARGQLGETQYF	TGCAGTGCTAGAGGACAGCTCGGGGAGACCCAGTACTTC
few	NA	TRBJ2-7	TRBV10-3	CAISEQSYEQYF	TGTGCCATCAGTGAGCAGTCCTACGAGCAGTACTTC
many	TRBD2	TRBJ2-1	TRBV6-2/TRBV6-3	CASNTLAGGRQNEQFF	TGTGCCAGCAACACACTCGCGGGGGGGCGGCAAAATGAGCAGTTCTTC
NA	NA	TRBJ1-5	TRBV30	CACGGSGGQPQHF	TGTGCCTGCGGGGGGTCGGGGGGGCAGCCCCAGCATTTT
NA	NA	TRBJ1-3	TRBV20-1	CSAPPVASGNTIYF	TGCAGTGCCCCGCCGGTCGCCTCCGGGAACACCATATATTTT
NA	NA	TRBJ1-4	TRBV12-3/TRBV12-4	CASGRQNEKLFF	TGTGCCAGCGGTCGACAGAATGAAAAACTGTTTTTT
few	TRBD1	TRBJ1-6	TRBV7-2	CASSLDRDHVSPLHF	TGTGCCAGCAGCTTGGACAGGGACCATGTTTCACCCCTCCACTTT
NA	NA	TRBJ2-3	TRBV29-1	CSADSITDTQYF	TGCAGCGCGGACAGCATCACAGATACGCAGTATTTT
NA	NA	TRBJ2-1	TRBV30	CAWRTASSYNEQFF	TGTGCCTGGAGGACGGCCAGCTCCTACAATGAGCAGTTCTTC
many	NA	TRBJ2-2	TRBV6-5	CASSDTGELFF	TGTGCCAGCAGCGACACCGGGGAGCTGTTTTTT
NA	TRBD1	TRBJ2-5	TRBV29-1	CRAQGDRGRSETQYF	TGCAGGGCTCAAGGCGACAGGGGGCGCTCGGAGACCCAGTACTTC
few	NA	TRBJ1-5	TRBV20-1	CSARRTYSNQPQHF	TGCAGTGCTAGAAGAACCTATAGCAATCAGCCCCAGCATTTT
NA	TRBD2	TRBJ2-3	TRBV7-6	CASSLASGRKDTQYF	TGTGCCAGCAGCTTAGCTAGCGGGAGAAAAGATACGCAGTATTTT
NA	TRBD1	TRBJ1-1	TRBV6-1	CASRIDRATEAFF	TGTGCCAGCAGAATAGACAGGGCCACTGAAGCTTTCTTT